This T cell receptor beta chain was documented in a study of response to subunit inactivated influenza vaccine. Study-wide results and limits: Each seasonal influenza vaccination, the authors suggested, recruits few new T cells.

Of note for this clonotype: Its antigen is undetermined.

The CDR3 spans 15 residues. The ends lost 2 bases at V and 5 bases at J; junction bases unmatched: 7. The germline V gene encodes CDR1 SGHTA and CDR2 FQGTGA. TCRdb analysed the RT-PCR reads with MiXCR anew, one entry per CDR3 protein. The profile shows fewer than 700,000 distinct CDR3 sequences, 13% of them singletons. This chain links TRBV7-3 with TRBJ2-5; TRBD1 agrees at 8 bases. The sequence was obtained from a man in his fifties who received an inactivated influenza vaccine. Source: PBMCs from blood, taken roughly 48 days after vaccination. The CDR3 nucleotides read TGTGCCAGCAGCTTAGTCGGACAGGGATACGAGACCCAGTACTTC. It translates to CASSLVGQGYETQYF.